The 25 T cell receptor beta chains below were found in one sample sequenced in a study of blood T cell repertoires in COVID-19. Assay: immunoSEQ multiplex PCR; the TCRdb copy retains only in-frame clones and omits some. The table has some 330,000 clones, roughly 90% seen once. Sequencing was performed on PBMCs or T cells enriched from blood (not recorded which). The source of these receptors is a woman younger than 45 who had recovered from COVID-19.

V and J are TRBV7-2 and TRBJ1-1; D might be TRBD1 (6 bases). CDR1 is SGHTA and CDR2 is FQGNSA in the germline V gene. The V end was cut by 1 base, the J end by 0 bases, with 15 bases between. The CDR3 spans 17 residues. Here the CDR3 reads CASSLVGGGPMNTEAFF. Written as DNA, the CDR3 is TGTGCCAGCAGCTTAGTAGGGGGGGGGCCTATGAACACTGAAGCTTTCTTT.

The J gene is TRBJ1-1, the V gene TRBV9, with a tentative D call TRBD1 (6 bases). This CDR3 has 16 residues. Looked up from germline, CDR1 is SGDLS and CDR2 is YYNGEE. Trimming removed 0 bases from V and 4 bases from J, with 16 bases in between. The CDR3 sequence: CASSVAEGVLGTEAFF. In DNA form, the CDR3 reads TGTGCCAGCAGCGTAGCCGAGGGGGTGTTGGGCACTGAAGCTTTCTTT.

The chain employs TRBV5-1 and TRBJ2-3, with a possible D match to TRBD1 (6 bases). The germline V gene has CDR1 SGHRS and CDR2 YFSETQ. This CDR3 is built from 14 residues. Trimming left V 3 bases short and J 3 bases short, with 11 bases between. CDR3 in amino acids: CASSSRQGTDTQYF. The DNA of the CDR3 is TGCGCCAGCAGCTCCCGGCAGGGGACAGATACGCAGTATTTT.

The chain combines TRBV2 with TRBJ1-1; possibly TRBD1 for D (6 bases). The germline V gene has CDR1 SNHLY and CDR2 FYNNEI. V shed 4 bases and J shed 7 bases, with 7 bases lying between them. The CDR3 contains 11 residues. This CDR3 is CASSGTVEAFF. CDR3 coding DNA: TGTGCCAGCAGTGGGACAGTTGAAGCTTTCTTT.

This clone was observed a single time. The chain links TRBV7-2 to TRBJ2-5; 8 nucleotides agree with TRBD1. From germline, CDR1 is SGHTA and CDR2 FQGNSA. The CDR3 spans 15 residues. V was clipped by 5 bases and J by 5 bases; unmatched bases: 10. CDR3 nucleotide sequence: TGTGCCAGCAGCATCTGGACAGGGTCGTCGGAGACCCAGTACTTC. Protein product: CASSIWTGSSETQYF.

This chain links TRBV29-1 with TRBJ1-1; D perhaps matches TRBD1 (5 bases). The CDR3 is 14 residues long. V dropped 4 bases and J dropped 1 base, with 13 bases sitting between them. CDR1 is SQVTM, CDR2 ANQGSEA, per germline. The CDR3 loop reads CSVGSPGWNTEAFF. DNA for the CDR3: TGCAGCGTTGGGAGTCCAGGGTGGAACACTGAAGCTTTCTTT.

The sample holds one count of this clone. The V gene is TRBV11-3, the J gene TRBJ2-7, with 7 positions matching TRBD1. This CDR3 contains 12 residues. V lost 5 bases to trimming and J lost 5 bases; unmatched junction nucleotides: 3. Germline lookup yields CDR1 SGHNT and CDR2 YENEEA. In nucleotides, the CDR3 is TGTGCCAGCAGCATACAGGGGAACGAGCAGTACTTC. It translates to CASSIQGNEQYF.

The chain employs TRBV6-2 or TRBV6-3 and TRBJ1-2, with D possibly TRBD1 on 6 matching bases. The CDR3 length is 15 residues. Germline CDR1 reads MNHEY; CDR2 reads SVGEGT. The V end lost 0 bases, the J end lost 6 bases, and 14 bases lay between the germline ends. The CDR3 DNA reads as TGTGCCAGCAGTTACTCCTGGGACACCCATAATGGCTACACCTTC. Its protein is CASSYSWDTHNGYTF.

By its share, this clone is medium-sized. This CDR3 reads CASRTNTDTQYF. In DNA, the CDR3 is TGCGCCAGCAGAACTAACACAGATACGCAGTATTTT. The chain recombines TRBV23-1 with TRBJ2-3; D remains ambiguous. TRBV23-1 is an ORF, with its function uncertain. The CDR3 consists of 12 residues. V was cut by 6 bases and J by 2 bases, with 6 bases left in between.

The chain uses TRBV5-1 and TRBJ2-7; 12 bases are a match to TRBD2. V shed 5 bases, J shed 4 bases, and the junction held 4 bases outside the gene matches. Germline loops: CDR1 SGHRS, CDR2 YFSETQ. The CDR3 spans 14 residues. The CDR3 nucleotides read TGCGCCAGCAGGCTGACTAGCGGGAGTTACGAGCAGTACTTC. Encoded protein: CASRLTSGSYEQYF.

V gene TRBV19 combines with J gene TRBJ2-2; D possibly corresponds to TRBD2 (5 bases). V was pared by 6 bases and J by 5 bases, with 10 bases between. CDR3 length: 13 amino acids. The germline V gene has CDR1 LNHDA and CDR2 SQIVND (reference sequence). CDR3: CASSHPGTGELFF. The CDR3 nucleotides read TGTGCCAGTAGCCACCCGGGGACCGGGGAGCTGTTTTTT.

The chain joins TRBV10-3 to TRBJ1-1; maybe TRBD1 (6 bases). This CDR3 has 15 amino acids. The ends were cut back, 6 bases at V and 2 bases at J, with 16 bases in the middle. Germline CDR1 is ENHRY and CDR2 is SYGVKD. CDR3 in amino acids: CAIRDSLGSNTEAFF. CDR3 nucleotide sequence: TGTGCCATCAGGGACAGCCTGGGGTCTAACACTGAAGCTTTCTTT.

The V gene is TRBV28, the J gene TRBJ2-1, with 7 nucleotides matching TRBD1. V shed 10 bases and J 2 bases; nucleotides not matched to a gene: 5. The germline V gene has CDR1 MDHEN and CDR2 SYDVKM. The CDR3 spans 13 residues. The CDR3 spells CATNRGTYNEQFF. DNA for the CDR3: TGTGCCACCAACAGGGGAACCTACAATGAGCAGTTCTTC. The whole variable domain, remainder taken from reference TRBV28 and TRBJ2-1, is DVKVTQSSRYLVKRTGEKVFLECVQDMDHENMFWYRQDPGLGLRLIYFSYDVKMKEKGDIPEGYSVSREKKERFSLILESASTNQTSMYLCATNRGTYNEQFFGPGTRLTVL.

The J gene is TRBJ2-1, the V gene TRBV5-3; TRBD2 might be the D (6 bases). TRBV5-3 is designated an ORF whose function remains uncertain. This CDR3 comprises 15 residues. Trimming cost V 0 bases and J 2 bases, with 9 bases left between them. The CDR3, as DNA: TGTGCCAGAAGCTTGGTAGCGGAGCCCTACAATGAGCAGTTCTTC. As protein: CARSLVAEPYNEQFF.

Only one count was recorded for this clone. The chain employs TRBV28 and TRBJ1-1; D is undetermined. Trimming cost V 2 bases and J 3 bases, with 13 bases left between them. This CDR3 is 15 amino acids long. Germline lookup yields CDR1 MDHEN and CDR2 SYDVKM. CDR3 region: CASSLGPSMDTEAFF. For the CDR3, the DNA is TGTGCCAGCAGTTTAGGGCCCAGCATGGACACTGAAGCTTTCTTT.

The chain couples TRBV3-1 (or the pseudogene TRBV3-2) to TRBJ2-2; no clear D gene. Trimming removed 3 bases at V and 8 bases at J, with 10 bases between. This CDR3 has 13 amino acids. Looked up from germline, CDR1 is LGHDT and CDR2 is YNNKEL (reference sequence). CDR3 in amino acids: CASSHLRVGELFF. CDR3 bases: TGTGCCAGCAGCCATCTTCGGGTGGGGGAGCTGTTTTTT.

This clone occurred a few times. The J gene is TRBJ2-5, the V gene TRBV6-5; TRBD1 matches 8 bases. The germline gives CDR1 MNHEY, CDR2 SVGAGI. V shed 10 bases, J shed 5 bases, and the junction held 6 bases outside the gene matches. The CDR3 extends over 12 amino acids. The CDR3 loop reads CAIGRDRETQYF. The CDR3 DNA is TGTGCCATCGGCAGGGACAGGGAGACCCAGTACTTC.

The J gene is TRBJ1-1, the V gene TRBV27; D ambiguous. From germline, CDR1 is MNHEY and CDR2 SMNVEV (reference sequence). This CDR3 region has 16 residues. V was clipped by 4 bases and J by 0 bases, with 15 bases between them. The CDR3 sequence: CASSSGIRLVNTEAFF. Here the CDR3 DNA reads TGTGCCAGCAGTTCGGGGATTAGGCTCGTGAACACTGAAGCTTTCTTT.

The V gene is TRBV7-2, the J gene TRBJ1-1; maybe TRBD1 (5 bases). Looked up from germline, CDR1 is SGHTA and CDR2 is FQGNSA. The CDR3 covers 15 residues. V was shortened by 2 bases and J by 5 bases, with 15 bases between the two germline ends. In nucleotides, the CDR3 is TGTGCCAGCAGCTTAATGCAGGGAAGTGGTACTGAAGCTTTCTTT. Translated: CASSLMQGSGTEAFF.

The chain links TRBV27 to TRBJ2-7; possibly TRBD1 for D (6 bases). The germline V gene encodes CDR1 MNHEY and CDR2 SMNVEV (reference sequence). Trimming removed 4 bases from V and 3 bases from J, with 10 bases in between. The CDR3 loop spans 13 amino acids. Here the CDR3 DNA reads TGTGCCAGCAGTTGGGGGCAGGGCTACGAGCAGTACTTC. Protein sequence: CASSWGQGYEQYF.

The chain couples TRBV5-1 to TRBJ1-2; tentative D call: TRBD1 (6 bases). The CDR3 totals 14 residues. CDR1 is SGHRS and CDR2 is YFSETQ in the germline V gene. Trimming shortened V by 4 bases and J by 1 base, and 11 bases separated the two germline ends. The CDR3 loop reads CASSVAGDNYGYTF. CDR3 sequence (DNA): TGCGCCAGCAGCGTCGCAGGGGATAACTATGGCTACACCTTC.

CDR3 in amino acids: CATSDLGPTIGGQFF. CDR3 DNA sequence: TGTGCCACCAGTGATTTAGGGCCGACGATTGGAGGTCAGTTCTTC. The J gene is TRBJ2-1, the V gene TRBV24-1; D is possibly TRBD2 (5 bases). The CDR3 is made up of 15 amino acids. Germline CDR1 and CDR2: KGHDR and SFDVKD. Trimming took off 1 base at V and 13 bases at J, with 19 bases between the two ends.

A note on this clone: Distinct nucleotide sequences in the sample also encode this CDR3. The J gene is TRBJ1-2, the V gene TRBV12-3 or TRBV12-4; D unresolved. Trimming left V 1 base short and J 5 bases short, with 8 bases between. This CDR3 is 13 amino acids long. The CDR3 DNA reads as TGTGCCAGCAGTTTAGGGGCTGGGTATGGCTACACCTTC. Translating it yields CASSLGAGYGYTF.

V and J are TRBV9 and TRBJ2-1; TRBD2 might be the D (5 bases). The CDR3 consists of 16 residues. V was pared by 0 bases and J by 2 bases, with 12 bases between. From germline, CDR1 is SGDLS and CDR2 YYNGEE. The CDR3 DNA sequence: TGTGCCAGCAGCGTAGCCCCGGGATTAGCCTACAATGAGCAGTTCTTC. Protein: CASSVAPGLAYNEQFF.

This clone was observed once. V is TRBV5-8 and J is TRBJ2-2; 8 bases line up with TRBD1. The V and J ends lost 4 bases and 7 bases, in that order; junction bases with no gene match: 12. The CDR3 is 16 residues long. The V gene's germline CDR1 is SGHTS and CDR2 YDEGEE. The CDR3 loop is CASSGRSRGRYGELFF. CDR3 in DNA: TGTGCCAGCAGCGGGAGGTCCAGGGGGCGGTACGGGGAGCTGTTTTTT.